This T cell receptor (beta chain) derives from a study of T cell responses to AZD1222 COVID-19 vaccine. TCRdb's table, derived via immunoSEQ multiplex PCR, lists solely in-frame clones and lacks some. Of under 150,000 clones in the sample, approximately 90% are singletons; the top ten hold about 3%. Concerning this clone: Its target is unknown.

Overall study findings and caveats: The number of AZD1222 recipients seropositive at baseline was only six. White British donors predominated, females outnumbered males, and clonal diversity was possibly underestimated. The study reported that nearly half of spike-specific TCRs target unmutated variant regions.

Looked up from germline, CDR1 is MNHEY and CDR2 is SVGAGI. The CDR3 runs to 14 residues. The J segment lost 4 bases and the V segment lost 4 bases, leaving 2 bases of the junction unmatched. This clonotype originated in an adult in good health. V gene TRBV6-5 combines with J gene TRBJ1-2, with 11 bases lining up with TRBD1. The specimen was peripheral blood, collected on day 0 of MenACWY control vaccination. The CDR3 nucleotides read TGTGCCAGCAGTTCCGGGACAGGGGGCTATGGCTACACCTTC. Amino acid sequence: CASSSGTGGYGYTF.